This TCR beta chain was identified during a study of T cells in Graves' hyperthyroidism and ophthalmopathy. Authors of the study amplified TCR beta CDR3 regions from RNA transcripts. With the HTBI primer set, the TCR CDR3 went through a first round of RT-PCR. TCRdb analysed the multiplex PCR reads with MiXCR anew, one entry per CDR3 protein. This sample has approximately 320,000 distinct CDR3 sequences, with 15% to 20% found just once. The CDR3 consists of 14 residues. Germline loops: CDR1 LNHDA, CDR2 SQIVND (reference sequence). This clonotype was seen more than once but under ten times. The germline gene is not matched at one end of the junction; a read error may be the cause.

The sequenced sample was blood. This clonotype was sampled from a man younger than 45 with Graves' hyperthyroidism. The chain is built from TRBV19 and TRBJ2-5; tentatively, D is TRBD1 (6 bases). The CDR3 DNA reads as TGTGCCAGTAGTGGCGGACAGAGCCTAGAGACCCAGTGCTTC. This sequence encodes CASSGGQSLETQCF.